Each of the 7 T cell receptor beta chains below was sequenced from the same sample in a study of T-cell memory formation after mild COVID-19. TCRdb reprocessed the 5' RACE reads via MiXCR and lists one record per CDR3 protein. The sample includes 150,000 to 200,000 distinct CDR3 sequences, about a sixth of them seen just once. Sequencing input: PBMCs or a T cell subset sorted from them (not recorded which). These receptors all come from an adult woman who had mild COVID-19 (a few samples of this study predate the infection). Cell type and time point are not known.

V is TRBV20-1 and J is TRBJ2-1; D gene uncertain. V shed 5 bases and J shed 3 bases, with 11 bases lying between them. This CDR3 region has 13 residues. Looked up from germline, CDR1 is DFQATT and CDR2 is SNEGSKA (reference sequence). The CDR3 DNA follows: TGCAGTGCTGGTGGTTTGGTCTACAATGAGCAGTTCTTC. This gives the protein CSAGGLVYNEQFF.

This clonotype was counted between two and nine times. The gene calls are TRBV3-2 and TRBJ1-1; TRBD1 reflects the table's D call only, with no check against the DNA. TRBV3-2 is tagged as a pseudogene. The CDR3 runs to 14 residues. This CDR3 is CASSPGTRNTEAFF. The CDR3 coding sequence is TGTGCCAGCAGCCCGGGGACACGCAACACTGAAGCTTTCTTT.

Only a few counts were recorded for this clonotype. The CDR3 DNA is TGTGCCAGCAGCCGAACCTACAGAGCTAACTATGGCTACACCTTC. It yields the protein CASSRTYRANYGYTF. The rearrangement links TRBV11-2 to TRBJ1-2; D gene unclear. The CDR3 sequence is 15 residues long. The V gene lost 5 bases and the J gene lost 0 bases, with 13 bases spanning the gap. Looked up from germline, CDR1 is SGHAT and CDR2 is FQNNGV.

This chain connects TRBV24-1 to TRBJ2-7; 8 nucleotides agree with TRBD1. The CDR3 length is 15 residues. After removal of 3 bases from V and 3 bases from J, the junction contained 6 bases not matched to a gene. CDR1 is KGHDR and CDR2 is SFDVKD in the germline V gene. This chain's CDR3 is CATSDPGQGYYEQYF. The CDR3 DNA follows: TGTGCCACCAGTGATCCCGGACAGGGTTACTACGAGCAGTACTTC.

In this sample, this clonotype turned up a few times. The chain links TRBV19 to TRBJ2-5, with a weak D call TRBD1 (5 bases). Germline CDR1 is LNHDA and CDR2 is SQIVND (reference sequence). V was trimmed by 3 bases and J by 4 bases, leaving 9 bases between them. The CDR3 sequence is 13 residues long. The chain's CDR3 is CASSIPQGETQYF. The CDR3 region has the DNA TGTGCCAGTAGTATCCCCCAGGGAGAGACCCAGTACTTC.

The chain has TRBV20-1 and TRBJ2-1; TRBD2 agrees at 9 bases. Trimming cost V 3 bases and J 6 bases; bases outside gene matches: 12. Germline V gives CDR1 DFQATT, CDR2 SNEGSKA (reference sequence). This CDR3 is 16 amino acids long. CDR3 sequence reads: CSARGILAGYRNEQFF. CDR3 DNA: TGCAGTGCTAGGGGGATACTAGCGGGTTACCGCAATGAGCAGTTCTTC.

The chain couples TRBV7-8 to TRBJ2-1; 9 bases fit TRBD2. Germline loops: CDR1 SGHVS, CDR2 FQNEAQ. The CDR3 extends over 15 amino acids. V shed 2 bases, J shed 8 bases, and the junction held 7 bases outside the gene matches. The CDR3 sequence is CASSLIAGAPHEQFF. The CDR3 DNA follows: TGTGCCAGCAGCTTAATAGCGGGAGCGCCCCATGAGCAGTTCTTC.